The source of this T cell receptor (beta chain) is a study of a mutant IDH1 vaccine in newly diagnosed glioma. Study in general: Most patients had received both radiotherapy and temozolomide, the prior options being radiotherapy, temozolomide, or both.

Profiled with immunoSEQ multiplex PCR; TCRdb holds only in-frame clones, not every one. The table has tens of thousands of clones, 75% to 90% seen once; the top ten hold around 5%. The time point here: baseline, week 1 (first vaccination visit). Sample treatment: pre-vaccination baseline after standard-of-care therapy. As to this clone: The antigen is unknown.

The study, taken as a whole, reports: It was 80% to 95% of patients that developed vaccine-induced immune responses.

Per germline, CDR1 LNHDA and CDR2 SQIVND (reference sequence). The V gene lost 4 bases and the J gene lost 0 bases, with 8 bases spanning the gap. The CDR3 runs to 14 residues. The chain recombines TRBV19 with TRBJ2-3; D remains unclear. The TCR originated in a woman aged 40 to 50 with glioma. Specimen: PBMCs, collected from a glioma patient treated with radiotherapy, temozolomide or both. In DNA, the CDR3 is TGTGCCAGTAGTACTCGGGCCAGCACAGATACGCAGTATTTT. This translates into CASSTRASTDTQYF. The whole variable domain, filled in from reference TRBV19 and TRBJ2-3, reads DGGITQSPKYLFRKEGQNVTLSCEQNLNHDAMYWYRQDPGQGLRLIYYSQIVNDFQKGDIAEGYSVSREKKESFPLTVTSAQKNPTAFYLCASSTRASTDTQYFGPGTRLTVL.